The table lists the clone carrying this T cell receptor (beta chain) with many counts. What it binds is not known. These data belong to a study of tumor-infiltrating lymphocytes in primary liver carcinoma. Study as a whole: Tumor lesions were T1-T3 N0M0 and spanned roughly 4 to 11 cm.

Findings and limits, study-wide: Owing to bulk unsorted samples, no comparison was made between CD4+ and CD8+ repertoires.

Alongside blood RNA obtained from unsorted whole blood, germline DNA was also extracted. Researchers generated TCR beta cDNA from roughly 520 ng of total RNA, relying on a constant-region primer. What produced the TCR beta libraries was three nested multiplex PCR rounds using slightly modified ARM-PCR. The two initial PCR rounds, around 10 cycles each, used TRBV1-TRBV30 forward and C-beta reverse primers. MiXCR, run by TCRdb on the multiplex PCR reads, gives a single entry per CDR3 protein. The sample has about 330,000 distinct CDR3 sequences, 65% seen once; the top ten hold 6.5%. The CDR3 covers 11 residues. The germline V and J ends were trimmed by 2 bases and 5 bases, with 4 bases remaining between them.

The chain is built from TRBV12-3 or TRBV12-4 and TRBJ2-7; D ambiguous. This sequence was found in a middle-aged man with primary liver carcinoma and hepatitis B virus infection. The sample consisted of peripheral blood. DNA of the CDR3: TGTGCCAGCAGTTTAACCCACGAGCAGTACTTC. Encoded protein: CASSLTHEQYF.